The 8 T cell receptor beta chains below were found in one sample sequenced in a study of cytotoxic CD8 clonotypes in ibrutinib-treated CLL. Data came from immunoSEQ multiplex PCR; TCRdb stores just in-frame clones and leaves some out. The repertoire has about 130,000 clones, approximately 85% of them found once; the top ten carry roughly 1.9%. Specimen: PBMCs, collected after 24 months of ibrutinib treatment. These receptors all stem from a human donor with chronic lymphocytic leukemia.

The CDR3 bases are TGTGCCAGCAGTTTTTGGACAGGGGACCAAGAGACCCAGTACTTC. Its translation is CASSFWTGDQETQYF. This chain joins TRBV28 and TRBJ2-5; 9 nucleotides align to TRBD1. Germline CDR1 reads MDHEN; CDR2 reads SYDVKM. The V segment lost 3 bases and the J segment 0 bases; nucleotides outside the gene matches: 2. CDR3 length: 15 amino acids.

The chain combines TRBV4-1 with TRBJ1-1, with D possibly TRBD1 on 5 matching bases. Germline values: CDR1 MGHRA, CDR2 YSYEKL. The CDR3 runs 15 residues. Trimming took 3 bases from V and 0 from J, leaving 11 bases between them. CDR3 in amino acids: CASSHGGPVNTEAFF. DNA of the CDR3: TGCGCCAGCAGCCACGGGGGACCGGTGAACACTGAAGCTTTCTTT.

J is TRBJ1-1 and V is TRBV27; possibly TRBD1 for D (5 bases). Germline V gene lookup returns CDR1 MNHEY and CDR2 SMNVEV (reference sequence). The CDR3 consists of 13 residues. The ends were cut back, 5 bases at V and 7 bases at J, with 14 bases in the middle. CDR3: CASSPRDGVEAFF. CDR3 DNA: TGTGCCAGCAGTCCCAGGGACGGGGTTGAAGCTTTCTTT.

The chain uses TRBV11-1 and TRBJ2-6, with D perhaps matching TRBD2 (5 bases). V lost 2 bases and J lost 2, with 10 bases in between. From germline, CDR1 is SGHAT and CDR2 FQDESV (reference sequence). There are 16 residues in the CDR3. CDR3 residues: CASSLSVGAGANVLTF. The CDR3 bases are TGTGCCAGCAGCTTATCAGTGGGAGCTGGGGCCAACGTCCTGACTTTC. The full variable domain, with the rest looked up from reference TRBV11-1 and TRBJ2-6, is EAEVAQSPRYKITEKSQAVAFWCDPISGHATLYWYRQILGQGPELLVQFQDESVVDDSQLPKDRFSAERLKGVDSTLKIQPAELGDSAMYLCASSLSVGAGANVLTFGAGSRLTVL.

A word on this clone: Other nucleotide sequences from this sample produce the same CDR3. The chain recombines TRBV5-1 with TRBJ2-3; TRBD1 matches 8 bases. The CDR3 has 16 amino acids. The V gene end was trimmed by 0 bases and the J gene end by 4 bases; junction bases not matched to a gene: 7. Germline loops: CDR1 SGHRS, CDR2 YFSETQ. As DNA, the CDR3 is TGCGCCAGCAGCTTGGGGGCAGGGGGCGCAGCAGATACGCAGTATTTT. Protein: CASSLGAGGAADTQYF.

V and J are TRBV7-2 and TRBJ2-7, with TRBD1 matching 8 bases. CDR3 length equals 15 residues. V lost 5 bases and J lost 3; bases outside the gene matches: 9. CDR1 is SGHTA, CDR2 FQGNSA, per germline. The CDR3 DNA reads TGTGCCAGCAGCCGTACCGGGACAGGAGTCTACGAGCAGTACTTC. Translated, it gives CASSRTGTGVYEQYF.

V and J are TRBV21-1 and TRBJ2-7; the D segment call TRBD1 is taken from the table without a DNA check. TRBV21-1 is a known pseudogene. The CDR3 has 16 residues. CDR3: CASRTLGVGRYYEQYF. Written as DNA, the CDR3 is TGTGCCAGCAGGACCCTAGGGGTCGGGCGGTACTACGAGCAGTACTTC.

The chain joins TRBV5-6 to TRBJ1-4; 9 bases agree with TRBD1. V lost 3 bases and J lost 8; bases outside the gene matches: 5. CDR1 is SGHDT and CDR2 is YYEEEE in the germline V gene. The CDR3 length is 14 residues. The CDR3 is CASSSTGGGEKLFF. The CDR3 DNA sequence: TGTGCCAGCAGCTCTACAGGGGGCGGAGAAAAACTGTTTTTT.